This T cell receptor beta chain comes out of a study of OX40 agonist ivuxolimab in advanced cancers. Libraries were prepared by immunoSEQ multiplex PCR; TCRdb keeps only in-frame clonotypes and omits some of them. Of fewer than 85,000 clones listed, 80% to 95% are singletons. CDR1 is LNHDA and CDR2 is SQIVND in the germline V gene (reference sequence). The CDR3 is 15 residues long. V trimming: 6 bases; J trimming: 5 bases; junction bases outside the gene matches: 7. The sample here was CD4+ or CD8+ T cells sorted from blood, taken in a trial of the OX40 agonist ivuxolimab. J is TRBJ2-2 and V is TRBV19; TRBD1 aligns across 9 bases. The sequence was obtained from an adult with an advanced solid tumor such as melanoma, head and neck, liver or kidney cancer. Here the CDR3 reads CASSRDREGTGELFF. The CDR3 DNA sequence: TGTGCCAGTAGCCGGGACAGGGAAGGAACCGGGGAGCTGTTTTTT.